This TCR beta chain is drawn from a study of T cell repertoires in cytomegalovirus infection. Across the study: TCR beta signatures that were public indicated CMV infection and matching HLA type.

This clonotype came up many times. The antigen is not known. Germline CDR1 is SGHVS and CDR2 is FQNEAQ. V lost 5 bases and J 3 bases, leaving 13 bases between the germline ends. The CDR3 totals 15 residues. TCRdb analysed the reads with MiXCR anew, one entry per CDR3 protein. The table records roughly 250,000 distinct CDR3 sequences, 20% to 25% of them present only once. Study conclusions and caveats: HLA-C-restricted, CMV-specific TCR beta clonotypes were dominant ex vivo. Of the TCR beta families, the public ones yielded a cumulative frequency that identified carriers of CMV plus the relevant HLA.

The chain couples TRBV7-8 to TRBJ1-4; a possible D gene is TRBD1 (5 bases). Sequenced: CD8+ T cells from PBMCs. The TCR comes from a human donor in good health (CMV status not recorded). Some clones in this sample may be carry-over from other donors' samples. CDR3 sequence: CASSTGQTSNEKLFF. In DNA form, the CDR3 reads TGTGCCAGCAGCACCGGACAAACCTCTAATGAAAAACTGTTTTTT.